Listed below are T cell receptor beta chains from one sample, sequenced in a study of blood T cell repertoires in COVID-19. Sequencing was performed with immunoSEQ multiplex PCR; in TCRdb, only in-frame clones are kept and a portion is missing. The sample holds 50,000 or so clones, 85% to 90% seen once. Sequencing used peripheral blood. These receptors originate from a man aged 55-75 years with active COVID-19. CDR3s include the opening cysteine and the closing phenylalanine or tryptophan. D genes are given only for firm matches. Rows may omit the clone size; those that give it use once, few, many or a size class.

J	V	D	size	CDR3	DNA
TRBJ2-5	TRBV5-1	NA	NA	CASSLAQETQYF	TGCGCCAGCAGCTTGGCTCAAGAGACCCAGTACTTC
TRBJ2-2	TRBV21-1	NA	NA	CASSPPKGSTGGELFF	TGTGCCAGCAGCCCCCCGAAGGGATCAACAGGCGGGGAGCTGTTTTTT
TRBJ1-2	TRBV4-3	NA	once	CASSQDGGGDYGYTF	TGCGCCAGCAGCCAAGATGGGGGGGGCGACTATGGCTACACCTTC
TRBJ1-5	TRBV18	TRBD1	NA	CASSGTGDSNQPQHF	TGTGCCAGCTCAGGGACAGGGGATAGCAATCAGCCCCAGCATTTT
TRBJ2-7	TRBV21-1	NA	NA	CASSLAGDSPYEQYF	TGTGCCAGCAGCTTAGCAGGGGATAGCCCCTACGAGCAGTACTTC
TRBJ2-1	TRBV2	NA	NA	CASRGGRNEQFF	TGTGCCAGCAGGGGGGGAAGGAATGAGCAGTTCTTC
TRBJ2-7	TRBV5-4	TRBD2	NA	CASSLGVAGLYEQYF	TGTGCCAGCAGCTTGGGGGTAGCGGGCCTCTACGAGCAGTACTTC
TRBJ1-4	TRBV10-3	TRBD1	NA	CAISDTQGAGEKLFF	TGTGCCATCAGTGACACCCAGGGGGCAGGGGAAAAACTGTTTTTT
TRBJ2-3	TRBV29-1	NA	once	CSAAGSTDTQYF	TGCAGCGCCGCGGGATCAACAGATACGCAGTATTTT
TRBJ2-1	TRBV25-1	TRBD1	NA	CASSPRDRHTYNEQFF	TGTGCCAGCAGCCCCCGGGACAGACATACCTACAATGAGCAGTTCTTC
TRBJ1-5	TRBV6-5	NA	NA	CASSQGFWQPQHF	TGTGCCAGCAGCCAGGGGTTCTGGCAGCCCCAGCATTTT
TRBJ2-1	TRBV7-9	NA	NA	CATPALRGGQFF	TGTGCCACTCCAGCGTTGCGAGGGGGGCAGTTCTTC
TRBJ2-2	TRBV9	TRBD1	NA	CASSFTGTGTAGELFF	TGTGCCAGCAGCTTCACCGGGACAGGGACGGCCGGGGAGCTGTTTTTT
TRBJ2-1	TRBV6-2/TRBV6-3	NA	many	CASSDQGSYFYNEQFF	TGTGCCAGCAGTGACCAAGGTAGCTACTTCTACAATGAGCAGTTCTTC
TRBJ1-1	TRBV12-3/TRBV12-4	NA	once	CASRRDTEAFF	TGTGCCAGCAGGCGGGACACTGAAGCTTTCTTT
TRBJ1-1	TRBV5-1	NA	NA	CASSLDGGGEAEAFF	TGCGCCAGCAGCTTGGATGGGGGAGGAGAAGCTGAAGCTTTCTTT
TRBJ1-5	TRBV10-3	NA	NA	CAISEGQQNQPQHF	TGTGCCATCAGTGAGGGACAGCAAAATCAGCCCCAGCATTTT
TRBJ1-2	TRBV28	NA	NA	CASSLSRVNYGYTF	TGTGCCAGCAGTTTATCGAGGGTTAACTATGGCTACACCTTC
TRBJ2-2	TRBV5-1	NA	NA	CASSLVSESTGELFF	TGCGCCAGCAGCTTGGTTTCGGAGTCTACCGGGGAGCTGTTTTTT
TRBJ2-7	TRBV29-1	NA	NA	CSAASEGMYYEQYF	TGCAGCGCTGCTTCCGAGGGAATGTACTACGAGCAGTACTTC
TRBJ1-1	TRBV3-1/TRBV3-2	NA	NA	CASSDNAFMNTEAFF	TGTGCCAGCAGCGACAATGCCTTCATGAACACTGAAGCTTTCTTT
TRBJ2-3	TRBV3-1/TRBV3-2	TRBD2	NA	CASRGLASSTDTQYF	TGTGCCAGCAGAGGACTAGCCTCTAGCACAGATACGCAGTATTTT
TRBJ1-6	TRBV27	NA	NA	CASSFRGGNSPLHF	TGTGCCAGCAGTTTCCGGGGAGGGAATTCACCCCTCCACTTT
TRBJ2-7	TRBV2	TRBD2	NA	CASSDDPGLAGVSDEQYF	TGTGCCAGCAGTGATGACCCGGGACTAGCGGGAGTTAGCGACGAGCAGTACTTC
TRBJ2-5	TRBV25-1	NA	NA	CASVGQQETQYF	TGTGCCAGCGTAGGACAACAAGAGACCCAGTACTTC
TRBJ2-5	TRBV19	NA	NA	CASSLGSQETQYF	TGTGCCAGTAGTCTGGGCAGCCAAGAGACCCAGTACTTC
TRBJ1-3	TRBV6-6	NA	NA	CASSYPTDRGNTIYF	TGTGCCAGCAGTTACCCCACCGACAGAGGAAACACCATATATTTT
TRBJ2-1	TRBV7-2	NA	once	CASSLGTEQREQFF	TGTGCCAGCAGCTTAGGGACAGAACAACGCGAGCAGTTCTTC